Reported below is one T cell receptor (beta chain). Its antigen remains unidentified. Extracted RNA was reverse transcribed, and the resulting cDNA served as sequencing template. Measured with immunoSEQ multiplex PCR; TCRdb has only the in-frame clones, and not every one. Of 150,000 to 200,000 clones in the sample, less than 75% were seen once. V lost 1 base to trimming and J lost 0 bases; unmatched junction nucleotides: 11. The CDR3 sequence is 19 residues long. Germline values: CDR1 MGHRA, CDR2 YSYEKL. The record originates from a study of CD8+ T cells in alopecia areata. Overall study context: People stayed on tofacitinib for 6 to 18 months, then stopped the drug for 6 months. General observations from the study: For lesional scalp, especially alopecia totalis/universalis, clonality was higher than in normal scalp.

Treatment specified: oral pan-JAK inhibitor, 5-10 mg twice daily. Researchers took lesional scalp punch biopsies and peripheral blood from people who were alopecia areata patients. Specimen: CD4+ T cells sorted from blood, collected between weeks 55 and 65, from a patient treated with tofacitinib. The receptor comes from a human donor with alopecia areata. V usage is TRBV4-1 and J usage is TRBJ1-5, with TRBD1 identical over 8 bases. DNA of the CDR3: TGCGCCAGCAGCCAAGTACGGGACAGGCCGATCTTTAGCAATCAGCCCCAGCATTTT. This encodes CASSQVRDRPIFSNQPQHF.